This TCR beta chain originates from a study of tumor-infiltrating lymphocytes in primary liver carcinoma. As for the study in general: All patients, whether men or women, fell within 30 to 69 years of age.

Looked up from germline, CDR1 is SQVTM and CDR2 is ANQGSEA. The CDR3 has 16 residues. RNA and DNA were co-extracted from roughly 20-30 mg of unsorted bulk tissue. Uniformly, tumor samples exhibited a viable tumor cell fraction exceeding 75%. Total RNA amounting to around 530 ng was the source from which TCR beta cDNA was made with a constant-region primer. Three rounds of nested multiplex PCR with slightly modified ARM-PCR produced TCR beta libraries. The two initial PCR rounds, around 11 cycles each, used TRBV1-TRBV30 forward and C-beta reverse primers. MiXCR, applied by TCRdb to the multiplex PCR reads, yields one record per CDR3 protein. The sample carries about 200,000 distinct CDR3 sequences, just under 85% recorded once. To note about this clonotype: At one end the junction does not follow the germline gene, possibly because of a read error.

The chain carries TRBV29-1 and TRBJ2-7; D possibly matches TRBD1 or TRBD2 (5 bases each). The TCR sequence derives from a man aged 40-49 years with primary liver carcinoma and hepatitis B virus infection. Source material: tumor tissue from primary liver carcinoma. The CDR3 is CCAMTSGTGTPYGQYF. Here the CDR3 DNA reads TGCTGCGCCATGACATCTGGGACCGGCACTCCTTACGGGCAGTACTTC.